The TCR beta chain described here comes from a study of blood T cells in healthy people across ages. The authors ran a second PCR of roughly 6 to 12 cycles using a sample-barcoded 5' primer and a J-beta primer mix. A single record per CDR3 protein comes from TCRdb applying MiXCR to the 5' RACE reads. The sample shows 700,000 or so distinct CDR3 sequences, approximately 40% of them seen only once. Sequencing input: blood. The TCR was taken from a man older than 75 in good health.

DNA of the CDR3: TGCGCCAGCAGCTTGGGCCTAGCGGGGGCCCCTAGCTCCTACGAGCAGTACTTC. Encoded protein: CASSLGLAGAPSSYEQYF. The genes are TRBV5-1 and TRBJ2-7, with 10 positions matching TRBD2. This CDR3 has 18 amino acids. Trimming at V came to 0 bases and at J to 0 bases, leaving 9 bases not matched to a gene. The germline CDR1 and CDR2 sequences are SGHRS and YFSETQ.